This T cell receptor beta chain was retrieved from a study of blood T cell repertoires in COVID-19. Study summary: COVID-19 samples from acute and convalescent phases originated in the United States, Italy and Spain. The cDNA or gDNA used as material had been derived from T cells, B-cell-depleted T cells, or PBMCs.

In the authors' methods: Using reference gene primer amplification, nucleated cell counts were estimated. The protocol was immunoSEQ multiplex PCR, while the TCRdb copy is restricted to in-frame clones and leaves out a portion. V, J and clone size derive from that table, while D and trimming were established from the DNA sequence. This table holds approximately 150,000 clones, around nine tenths found once. Only a few counts were recorded for this clone. V shed 6 bases and J shed 0 bases, with 15 bases lying between them. The CDR3 has 16 residues. Germline-derived CDR1 and CDR2 are LGHDT and YNNKEL (reference sequence).

The sequenced sample was peripheral blood. The V gene is TRBV3-1 (or the pseudogene TRBV3-2), the J gene TRBJ2-1; TRBD2 might be the D (5 bases). The sequence came from a woman aged 50 to 60 with active or convalescent COVID-19. In DNA, the CDR3 is TGTGCCAGCAGTTACACTAGGAGGAGCTCCTACAATGAGCAGTTCTTC. This codes for CASSYTRRSSYNEQFF.